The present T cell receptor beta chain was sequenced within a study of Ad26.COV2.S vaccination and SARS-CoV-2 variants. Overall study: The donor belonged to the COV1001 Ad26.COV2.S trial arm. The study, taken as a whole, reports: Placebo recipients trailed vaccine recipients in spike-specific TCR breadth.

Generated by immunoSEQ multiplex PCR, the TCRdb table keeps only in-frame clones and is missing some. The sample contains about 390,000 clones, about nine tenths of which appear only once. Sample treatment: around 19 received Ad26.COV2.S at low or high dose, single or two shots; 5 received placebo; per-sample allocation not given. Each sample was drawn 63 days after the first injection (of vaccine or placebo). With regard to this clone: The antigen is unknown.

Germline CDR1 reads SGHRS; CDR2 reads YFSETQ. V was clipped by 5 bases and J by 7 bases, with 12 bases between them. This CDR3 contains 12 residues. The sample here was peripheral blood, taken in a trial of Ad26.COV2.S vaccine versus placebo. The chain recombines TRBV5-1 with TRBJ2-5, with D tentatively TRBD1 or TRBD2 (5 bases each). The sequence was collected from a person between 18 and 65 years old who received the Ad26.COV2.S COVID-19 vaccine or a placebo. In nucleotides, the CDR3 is TGCGCCAGCAGAGGGGAGTTGGGGACCCAGTACTTC. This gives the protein CASRGELGTQYF.